The clone carrying this T cell receptor beta chain was detected a few times. The record originates from a study of blood T cell repertoires in COVID-19. The CDR3 spans 17 residues. Per germline, CDR1 SGHRS and CDR2 YFSETQ. Deletions cut 4 bases from V and 1 base from J, with 18 bases between. Data came from immunoSEQ multiplex PCR; TCRdb stores just in-frame clones and leaves some out. This sample has just over 300,000 clones, with 85% to 90% found just once. This sequence was found in a man aged 30-40 years who had recovered from COVID-19. The source material was PBMCs or T cells enriched from blood (not recorded which). V gene TRBV5-1 combines with J gene TRBJ2-4, with a weak D call TRBD1 (6 bases). In DNA, the CDR3 is TGCGCCAGCAGCACAAACAGGGAAATTTCGGCCAAAAACATTCAGTACTTC. Its protein product is CASSTNREISAKNIQYF.